The present entry profiles one T cell receptor (beta chain) with its context. Its antigen is currently not known. No quality values exist for individual bases; no much larger clone is one base distant. From the cysteine up to the phenylalanine, the CDR3 has a length of 16 residues. Here the CDR3 DNA is all that survives: 48 bases in frame from base 1. V and J lose 3 bases and 4 bases, and a span of 15 bases separates them. CDR1 and CDR2 were assigned from the germline V gene (reference sequence) as MNHEY and SMNVEV. Healthy HIV-negative adults with no recently reported acute infections or vaccinations were included as donors. All donors were Caucasian adults living in Nashville, Tennessee, USA. In the unsorted samples, roughly 90 million PBMCs were counted, and genomic DNA was extracted using the QIAamp DNA Blood Mini kit. After blood collection by leukapheresis, PBMCs were isolated using Ficoll-Histopaque density gradient centrifugation and then cryopreserved in the vapor phase of liquid nitrogen.

This specimen comes from a study of shared clonotypes between healthy human individuals (dated by TCRdb to about 2020). For the wider study: The cohort included three men and a couple of women between 18 and 49 years of age. To increase sequencing depth and limit assay-specific biases, TCR repertoire library preparation and sequencing were carried out by different laboratories using diverse techniques. The study deeply sequenced blood TCR repertoires of about 5 healthy adults to estimate repertoire size and the extent of clonotype sharing between individuals. Between about 0.8 and 9 billion PBMCs per donor were obtained by leukapheresis.

TCR CDR3 regions were amplified from genomic DNA by multiplex PCR using the deep immunoSEQ assay. Genomic DNA extracted from each cell subset was distributed evenly over all wells of several immunoSEQ 96-well plates, and each plate served as one replicate. For unsorted PBMC, roughly 330 ng genomic DNA, equal to 30,000 or so T cell genomes, was loaded into each replicate PCR. Ten immunoSEQ deep assay plates were used to sequence the unsorted PBMC genomic DNA. Purified libraries were measured with a Qubit 3.0 fluorometer, size-checked on a Bioanalyzer 2100, and measured again with the KAPA Library Quantification kit. Each immunoSEQ 96-well plate was sequenced on its own single-read 150-cycle Illumina NextSeq 550 flow cell. As for the original processing: Because the immunoSEQ output included only junctional sequences and no quality scores, the filtering could not be the same as the filtering used for full-length reads. To assign V/J genes and CDR3, sequences were annotated using PyIR, a Python wrapper for IgBLAST v1.9, with IMGT germline references. Reads were removed for weak V/J assignments (E-value above 1e-6), missing CDR3, stop codons, out-of-frame junctions, or ambiguous translated residues. V3J clonotypes were defined as sequences sharing the same inferred V gene, J gene, and CDR3 amino acid sequence. The percentage overlap between two repertoires was calculated by dividing the number of shared unique clonotypes by the size of the smaller repertoire. RTK rarefaction, the Chao1 estimator, and Recon v2.1 estimates of unobserved clonotypes were used to assess repertoire richness. TCRdb mirrors the immuneACCESS table, restricted to in-frame sequences. Some clones are absent from its copies; in checked studies, under half trace to an unresolved V gene, and the reason for the others is unknown. That table supplies the V and J calls and clone size; D and trimming were determined from the DNA. Across this sample there are fewer than 600,000 clones, with around 79% seen only once. The ten largest make up under 15% of the sample.

Overall study outcomes, separate from this receptor: Only blood was sampled, and tissue TCR repertoires likely differ from those in blood. Pairwise subsampling led to the expectation that sequencing depth would affect the degree of clonotype sharing among donors. Because the study included a small number of donors, the genetic and exposure-history diversity represented was limited.

The TCR originated in a woman aged 40-49 years in good health. Some clones in this sample may be carry-over from other donors' samples. The chain uses TRBV27 and TRBJ2-2; a weak D assignment points to TRBD1 (6 bases agree). Source material: PBMCs. The CDR3 protein sequence reads: CASSFSRGGLTGELFF. Here is the DNA: TGTGCCAGCAGTTTTTCCAGGGGCGGCCTCACCGGGGAGCTGTTTTTT.